This T cell receptor (beta chain) was captured in a study of shared clonotypes between healthy human individuals. In the study overall: Each donor had three CD4 naive, three CD4 memory, two CD8 naive and one CD8 memory plate. Regarding the study as a whole: A few donors had roughly 5% of their naive CD4 clonotypes in common. Among donors, clonotype sharing was expected to be affected by sequencing depth.

Repertoires were generated with immunoSEQ multiplex PCR, while TCRdb's copy carries only in-frame clones and drops some. The sample contains fewer than 850,000 clones, about two thirds of which appear only once. The CDR3 covers 12 residues. Trimming removed 7 bases from V and 3 bases from J, with 12 bases in between. Germline values: CDR1 SQVTM, CDR2 ANQGSEA. On this clone: The antigen is undetermined.

The V gene is TRBV29-1, the J gene TRBJ2-5; D may be TRBD1 (6 bases). This receptor was identified in a woman in her 30s in good health. The sample was memory CD4+ T cells sorted from blood. Stated subset: CD45RA-negative fraction. The CDR3 region has the DNA TGCAGCGCACAAGGACAGAAAGAGACCCAGTACTTC. Translated: CSAQGQKETQYF.